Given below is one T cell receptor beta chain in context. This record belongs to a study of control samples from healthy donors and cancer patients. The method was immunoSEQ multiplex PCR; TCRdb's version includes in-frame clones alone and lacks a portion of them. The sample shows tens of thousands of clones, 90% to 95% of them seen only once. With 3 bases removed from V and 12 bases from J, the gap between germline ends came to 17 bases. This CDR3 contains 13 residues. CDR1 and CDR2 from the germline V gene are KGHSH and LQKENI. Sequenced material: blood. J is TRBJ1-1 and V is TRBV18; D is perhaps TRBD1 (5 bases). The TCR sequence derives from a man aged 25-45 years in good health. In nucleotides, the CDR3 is TGTGCCAGCTCACCCCCGAGGGAGGGGAAGACTTTCTTT. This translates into CASSPPREGKTFF.